This is a list of T cell receptor beta chains from one sample in a study of blood T cell repertoires in COVID-19. Produced via immunoSEQ multiplex PCR; TCRdb's table is partial and in-frame only. The sample has 150,000 to 200,000 clones, 75% to 90% seen once. Sequencing used peripheral blood. These receptors were obtained from an elderly woman with active or convalescent COVID-19. Each CDR3 is given without its conserved first and last residue. D genes are given only for firm matches.

13	TRBV5-6	TRBJ1-1	TRBD1	ASSWGDRVTTEAF
13	TRBV5-8	TRBJ2-6	NA	ASSLVYSGANVLT
12	TRBV3-1/TRBV3-2	TRBJ1-1	NA	ASTVAGGATEAF
13	TRBV7-2	TRBJ1-1	NA	ASSLAGHINTEAF
11	TRBV12-3/TRBV12-4	TRBJ1-1	NA	ASSLEGDTEAF
12	TRBV6-5	TRBJ1-3	TRBD1	ASSIQGTGNTIY
12	TRBV3-1/TRBV3-2	TRBJ1-4	NA	ASRAREANEKLF
15	TRBV19	TRBJ1-3	NA	ASSTRRSTFSGNTIY
11	TRBV3-1/TRBV3-2	TRBJ1-2	NA	ASSQEGGYGYT
12	TRBV5-8	TRBJ1-2	TRBD1	ASRWTGTDYGYT
16	TRBV24-1	TRBJ1-1	NA	AINYRTRGEGCGTEAF
14	TRBV21-1	TRBJ1-1	NA	ASSKVFQGRNGEAF
14	TRBV10-2	TRBJ2-7	TRBD1	ASKVDYTGVSYEQY
14	TRBV4-3	TRBJ2-1	TRBD1	ASSHQDRGPYNEQF
9	TRBV12-3/TRBV12-4	TRBJ1-1	NA	ASSEDSEAF
13	TRBV4-3	TRBJ1-4	NA	ASSRSGGGIEKLF
12	TRBV7-9	TRBJ1-2	NA	ASSFGGSDYGYT
11	TRBV12-3/TRBV12-4	TRBJ1-6	TRBD1	ASRWTGNSPLH
14	TRBV10-3	TRBJ2-2	NA	AISEAVTGTAGELF
12	TRBV2	TRBJ1-4	NA	ASNYLSSNEKLF
12	TRBV7-2	TRBJ2-3	NA	ASSLATSPDTQY
13	TRBV5-6	TRBJ1-5	NA	ASSLGAGGPQPQH
13	TRBV7-9	TRBJ1-6	TRBD1	ASRFGQGDGSPLH
13	TRBV5-4	TRBJ1-2	NA	ASSLMDSHTYGYT
12	TRBV7-3	TRBJ2-7	TRBD1	ASRQGGSSYEQY
10	TRBV10-3	TRBJ1-6	NA	ATGGADSPLH
11	TRBV19	TRBJ1-2	NA	ASNSGGLDGYT
14	TRBV11-2	TRBJ2-7	TRBD2	ASSLRASGGSYEQY
12	TRBV6-5	TRBJ2-7	TRBD1	ASTPGTVSHEQY
14	TRBV9	TRBJ2-5	TRBD2	ASSGRTSGGLETQY
15	TRBV18	TRBJ2-1	TRBD2	ASSPRTSGGRELKQF
10	TRBV12-3/TRBV12-4	TRBJ1-2	NA	ASSPGSYGYT
9	TRBV11-2	TRBJ1-2	NA	ASSFRQGYT
12	TRBV7-8	TRBJ1-6	NA	ASSLPGKDSPLH
12	TRBV2	TRBJ1-2	NA	ASSVGSGGYGYT
12	TRBV30	TRBJ1-1	NA	AWRPGGRNTEAF